The 27 T cell receptor beta chains presented below share a single source sample, sequenced in a study of OX40 agonist ivuxolimab in advanced cancers. Assay: immunoSEQ multiplex PCR; the TCRdb copy retains only in-frame clones and omits some. This sample has roughly 79,000 clones, with 92% found just once. The input for sequencing was CD4+ or CD8+ T cells sorted from blood, taken in a trial of the OX40 agonist ivuxolimab. These TCRs come from an adult with an advanced solid tumor such as melanoma, head and neck, liver or kidney cancer.

The chain recombines TRBV4-2 with TRBJ1-4, with D possibly being TRBD1 (5 bases). Germline CDR1 reads LGHNA; CDR2 reads YNFKEQ. The V and J ends lost 0 bases and 8 bases respectively, with 13 bases between them. CDR3 length: 15 amino acids. The CDR3: CASSQEGRGYEKLFF. CDR3 DNA sequence: TGTGCCAGCAGCCAAGAGGGAAGGGGTTACGAAAAACTGTTTTTT.

The CDR3 spells CASSKPGLPQGEQYF. CDR3 coding DNA: TGTGCCAGCAGTAAACCGGGACTACCACAGGGGGAGCAGTACTTC. V is TRBV28 and J is TRBJ2-7, with D perhaps given as TRBD1 or TRBD2 (7 bases each). From germline, CDR1 is MDHEN and CDR2 SYDVKM. There are 15 residues in the CDR3. Trimming took off 5 bases at V and 7 bases at J, with 21 bases between the two ends.

Only one count was recorded for this clone. This rearrangement joins TRBV6-6 to TRBJ2-7, with unresolved D. The germline V and J ends were trimmed by 2 bases and 2 bases, with 7 bases remaining between them. Looked up from germline, CDR1 is MNHNY and CDR2 is SVGAGI (reference sequence). CDR3 length: 13 residues. In DNA, the CDR3 is TGTGCCAGCAGTTACAAAGGCCCCTACGAGCAGTACTTC. It translates to CASSYKGPYEQYF.

The J gene is TRBJ2-6, the V gene TRBV6-1; D call uncertain. Germline CDR1 and CDR2: MNHNS and SASEGT. With 2 bases removed from V and 0 bases from J, the gap between germline ends came to 8 bases. The CDR3 is 16 residues long. As DNA, the CDR3 is TGTGCCAGCAGTGAAATCCGGCTCTCTGGGGCCAACGTCCTGACTTTC. Translated: CASSEIRLSGANVLTF.

This sequence joins TRBV19 and TRBJ1-1; D is unclear. V was shortened by 1 base and J by 0 bases, with 18 bases between the two germline ends. CDR3 length: 18 residues. CDR1 and CDR2 (germline): LNHDA, SQIVND (reference sequence). CDR3 bases: TGTGCCAGTAGTATAGGATTGGGGTGGAAAGGAATGAACACTGAAGCTTTCTTT. This encodes CASSIGLGWKGMNTEAFF.

The genes are TRBV6-1 and TRBJ1-1; D is uncertain. V lost 1 base and J lost 5, with 11 bases in between. This CDR3 has 14 residues. Per germline, CDR1 MNHNS and CDR2 SASEGT. CDR3 residues: CASSEDLGSTEAFF. CDR3 sequence (DNA): TGTGCCAGCAGTGAAGATTTAGGGTCAACTGAAGCTTTCTTT.

The CDR3 region is CASSVGRGDQPQHF. CDR3 nucleotides: TGTGCCAGCAGCGTGGGAAGGGGGGATCAGCCCCAGCATTTT. V and J are TRBV2 and TRBJ1-5, with D possibly TRBD1 on 6 matching bases. This CDR3 comprises 14 residues. CDR1 SNHLY and CDR2 FYNNEI come from the germline V gene. Trimming removed 6 bases at V and 5 bases at J, with 14 bases between.

The V call is TRBV7-2, the J call TRBJ2-7; 8 bases fit TRBD1. Trimming at V came to 5 bases and at J to 2 bases, leaving 8 bases not matched to a gene. The CDR3 loop spans 15 amino acids. Germline lookup yields CDR1 SGHTA and CDR2 FQGNSA. CDR3 DNA: TGTGCCAGCAGCCCGGCCGGGACAGGTCCCTACGAGCAGTACTTC. Translating gives CASSPAGTGPYEQYF.

The V gene is TRBV30, the J gene TRBJ1-2; possibly TRBD1 for D (5 bases). The V and J ends lost 1 base and 4 bases respectively, with 10 bases between them. The CDR3 has 13 amino acids. CDR1 is GTSNPN, CDR2 SVGIG, per germline (reference sequence). The CDR3 here is CAWSDNRIYGYTF. The CDR3 DNA is TGTGCCTGGAGTGATAACAGGATCTATGGCTACACCTTC.

This chain links TRBV7-9 with TRBJ2-6; perhaps TRBD1 as D (5 bases). The V and J ends lost 6 bases and 0 bases respectively, with 21 bases between them. CDR3 length: 19 residues. The germline V gene has CDR1 SEHNR and CDR2 FQNEAQ (reference sequence). The CDR3 bases are TGTGCCAGCAGTTATGAACAGGCATATCATTTCTCTGGGGCCAACGTCCTGACTTTC. This sequence encodes CASSYEQAYHFSGANVLTF.

The chain combines TRBV29-1 with TRBJ2-2, with 7 bases identical to TRBD2. With 2 bases clipped from V and 2 bases from J, the junction kept 5 bases outside the gene matches. Per germline, CDR1 SQVTM and CDR2 ANQGSEA. CDR3 length: 15 residues. The CDR3 DNA follows: TGCAGCGTTGAACAAGGACTAGTTAACACCGGGGAGCTGTTTTTT. It translates to CSVEQGLVNTGELFF.

This sequence joins TRBV7-2 and TRBJ2-7; either TRBD1 or TRBD2 may fit D (5 bases each). This CDR3 has 14 amino acids. V dropped 5 bases and J dropped 3 bases, with 14 bases sitting between them. In germline, CDR1 is SGHTA, CDR2 FQGNSA. CDR3 DNA sequence: TGTGCCAGCAGCCCAGGGACGGTCCTCTACGAGCAGTACTTC. Translating gives CASSPGTVLYEQYF.

The V call is TRBV7-3, the J call TRBJ2-3, with a weak D call TRBD2 (7 bases). The germline CDR1 and CDR2 sequences are SGHTA and FQGTGA. This CDR3 spans 17 amino acids. V was clipped by 2 bases and J by 0 bases, with 15 bases between them. Here the CDR3 reads CASSLVSGGMSTDTQYF. The CDR3, as DNA: TGTGCCAGCAGCTTAGTATCGGGGGGCATGAGCACAGATACGCAGTATTTT.

The chain joins TRBV6-5 to TRBJ2-2; TRBD2 matches 7 bases. Trimming cost V 6 bases and J 8 bases; bases outside gene matches: 9. Germline-derived CDR1 and CDR2 are MNHEY and SVGAGI. This CDR3 has 14 amino acids. CDR3 coding DNA: TGTGCCAGCAGCCGGGACTACGGGACGGGGGAGCTGTTTTTT. This sequence encodes CASSRDYGTGELFF.

The chain joins TRBV4-1 to TRBJ2-7; TRBD2 agrees at 8 bases. Germline lookup yields CDR1 MGHRA and CDR2 YSYEKL. The length of the CDR3 is 15 residues. The ends lost 3 bases at V and 5 bases at J; junction bases unmatched: 9. The CDR3 loop reads CASSQAGGLLDEQYF. As DNA, the CDR3 is TGCGCCAGCAGCCAGGCGGGAGGTCTCCTCGACGAGCAGTACTTC.

This rearrangement joins TRBV7-9 to TRBJ1-4; a possible D gene is TRBD1 (5 bases). CDR1 and CDR2 from the germline V gene are SEHNR and FQNEAQ (reference sequence). CDR3 length equals 16 residues. The germline V and J ends were trimmed by 1 base and 5 bases, with 14 bases remaining between them. The CDR3 region has the DNA TGTGCCAGCAGCTTAGGGCCGGGACGGGGAAATGAAAAACTGTTTTTT. Translation gives CASSLGPGRGNEKLFF. The full variable domain, in which reference TRBV7-9 and TRBJ1-4 provide the parts outside the CDR3, is DTGVSQNPRHKITKRGQNVTFRCDPISEHNRLYWYRQTLGQGPEFLTYFQNEAQLEKSRLLSDRFSAERPKGSFSTLEIQRTEQGDSAMYLCASSLGPGRGNEKLFFGSGTQLSVL.

The chain employs TRBV7-3 and TRBJ2-3; 12 nucleotides align to TRBD2. Germline loops: CDR1 SGHTA, CDR2 FQGTGA. The CDR3 loop spans 15 amino acids. With 3 bases clipped from V and 4 bases from J, the junction kept 2 bases outside the gene matches. For the CDR3, the DNA is TGTGCCAGCAGCTTTCGGACTAGCGGGGCAGATACGCAGTATTTT. It translates to CASSFRTSGADTQYF.

V is TRBV7-9 and J is TRBJ2-1; maybe TRBD1 (6 bases). Trimming left V 8 bases short and J 9 bases short, with 23 bases between. CDR1 is SEHNR and CDR2 is FQNEAQ in the germline V gene (reference sequence). The CDR3 sequence is 15 residues long. For the CDR3, the DNA is TGTGCCAGCTCTCCGGACAGCCGGCGGTTCGGTGAGCAGTTCTTC. This codes for CASSPDSRRFGEQFF.

CDR3 protein: CATSRDRGTSRGEQFF. The CDR3 DNA follows: TGTGCCACCAGCAGAGATCGCGGGACTTCCCGGGGTGAGCAGTTCTTC. This chain connects TRBV15 to TRBJ2-1; D might be TRBD2 (6 bases). The CDR3 loop spans 16 amino acids. Germline values: CDR1 LNHNV, CDR2 YYDKDF (reference sequence). V lost 0 bases and J 9 bases, leaving 18 bases between the germline ends.

This clone has a single count. The V gene is TRBV28, the J gene TRBJ2-1; D possibly corresponds to TRBD2 (5 bases). V lost 8 bases to trimming and J lost 0 bases, with 14 bases between them. Germline CDR1 MDHEN, CDR2 SYDVKM. The CDR3 totals 15 residues. The CDR3 region has the DNA TGTGCCAGCCCACCGGCGGGCAGCTCCTACAATGAGCAGTTCTTC. It codes for CASPPAGSSYNEQFF.

The rearrangement joins TRBV4-3 to TRBJ2-1; 10 bases map to TRBD1. The germline V gene encodes CDR1 LGHNA and CDR2 YSLEER. This CDR3 region has 16 residues. V shed 3 bases and J 4 bases; nucleotides not matched to a gene: 6. This CDR3 reads CASSQQGQGRYNEQFF. The CDR3 DNA sequence: TGCGCCAGCAGCCAGCAGGGACAGGGGAGATACAATGAGCAGTTCTTC.

The chain joins TRBV28 to TRBJ2-7, with TRBD2 identical over 10 bases. V gave up 4 bases and J gave up 0 bases; unmatched junction bases: 3. This CDR3 region has 15 residues. Germline V gives CDR1 MDHEN, CDR2 SYDVKM. The CDR3 spells CASSCGLAASYEQYF. DNA for the CDR3: TGTGCCAGCAGTTGCGGACTAGCGGCCTCCTACGAGCAGTACTTC.

This clone was seen once. This sequence joins TRBV19 and TRBJ2-7; 8 bases fit TRBD1. The V gene's germline CDR1 is LNHDA and CDR2 SQIVND (reference sequence). V lost 3 bases, J lost 5 bases, and 6 bases stayed unmatched. The CDR3 length is 14 residues. CDR3 in amino acids: CASSISRGHDEQYF. DNA of the CDR3: TGTGCCAGTAGTATCTCCAGGGGGCACGACGAGCAGTACTTC.

This chain uses TRBV5-4 with TRBJ1-2; 8 nucleotides agree with TRBD1. CDR3 length equals 16 residues. V trimming: 2 bases; J trimming: 4 bases; junction bases outside the gene matches: 10. Germline V gives CDR1 SGHNT, CDR2 YYREEE (reference sequence). The CDR3 nucleotides read TGTGCCAGCAGCTTAATGACTTCAACAGGGGGCTATGGCTACACCTTC. It encodes CASSLMTSTGGYGYTF.

V and J are TRBV2 and TRBJ2-3; 9 nucleotides match TRBD2. This CDR3 has 16 amino acids. After removal of 7 bases from V and 1 base from J, the junction contained 9 bases not matched to a gene. Germline V gene data show CDR1 as SNHLY and CDR2 as FYNNEI. The CDR3 bases are TGTGCCAGCACCTATAGCGGGAGCGGGGGCACAGATACGCAGTATTTT. This encodes CASTYSGSGGTDTQYF.

The chain recombines TRBV28 with TRBJ2-5, with D unresolved. CDR1 and CDR2 from the germline V gene are MDHEN and SYDVKM. The length of the CDR3 is 12 residues. Trimming removed 4 bases from V and 4 bases from J, with 7 bases in between. The CDR3: CASSSATETQYF. CDR3 bases: TGTGCCAGCAGTTCGGCTACAGAGACCCAGTACTTC.

This rearrangement joins TRBV28 to TRBJ2-7; tentative D call: TRBD1 (6 bases). The CDR3 length is 15 residues. V shed 6 bases and J shed 3 bases, with 18 bases lying between them. CDR1 and CDR2 from the germline V gene are MDHEN and SYDVKM. CDR3 sequence: CASRLSLTGYYEQYF. The CDR3 region has the DNA TGTGCCAGCAGACTATCCCTGACAGGCTACTACGAGCAGTACTTC.